This T cell receptor (beta chain) came from a study of regulatory T cells. Study outcomes and limitations: In CD3G-deficient patients, conventional CD4+ T cells were enriched for hydrophobic CDR3 residues at positions 6 and 7.

The CDR3 extends over 13 amino acids. Per the germline V gene, CDR1 is MDHEN and CDR2 is SYDVKM. V lost 4 bases, J lost 9 bases, and 15 bases lay in between. Amplification used 52 TRBV primers and 13 TRBJ primers. The repertoire was sequenced with immunoSEQ multiplex PCR; TCRdb's copy has only in-frame clones and lacks some. The table records about 29,000 clones, 80% to 95% of them present only once. In the case of this clone: Its antigen is unidentified.

Patients, 2 to 39 years old, had expanded memory T-cell proportions. This sequence was found in a person aged 18-30 years with CD3G deficiency. The chain combines TRBV28 with TRBJ2-5, with D possibly called TRBD1 or TRBD2 (7 bases each). What was sequenced was conventional CD4+ T cells sorted from blood. Here the CDR3 DNA reads TGTGCCAGCAGTTCGCCACAGGGGAGGGCCCAGTACTTC. Encoded protein: CASSSPQGRAQYF.